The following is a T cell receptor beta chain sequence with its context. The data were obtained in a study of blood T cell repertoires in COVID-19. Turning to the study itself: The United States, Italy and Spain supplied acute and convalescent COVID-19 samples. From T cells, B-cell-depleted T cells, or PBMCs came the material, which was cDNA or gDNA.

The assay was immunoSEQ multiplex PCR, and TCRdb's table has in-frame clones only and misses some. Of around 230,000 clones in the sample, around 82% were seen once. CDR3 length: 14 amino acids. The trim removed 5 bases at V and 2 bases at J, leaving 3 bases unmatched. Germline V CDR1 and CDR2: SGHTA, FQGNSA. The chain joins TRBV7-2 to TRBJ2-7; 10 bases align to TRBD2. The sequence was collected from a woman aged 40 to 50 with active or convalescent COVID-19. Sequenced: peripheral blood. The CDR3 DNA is TGTGCCAGCAGCCGCAGCGGGGGGGCCTACGAGCAGTACTTC. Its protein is CASSRSGGAYEQYF. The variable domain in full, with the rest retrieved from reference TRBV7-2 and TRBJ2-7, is GAGVSQSPSNKVTEKGKDVELRCDPISGHTALYWYRQSLGQGLEFLIYFQGNSAPDKSGLPSDRFSAERTGGSVSTLTIQRTQQEDSAVYLCASSRSGGAYEQYFGPGTRLTVT.